The 29 T cell receptor beta chains given below trace back to one sample, sequenced in a study of blood T cells in healthy people across ages. With a J-beta primer mix and a sample-barcoded 5' primer, a second PCR ran 7 to 11 cycles. TCRdb redid the calling of the 5' RACE reads with MiXCR, one entry per CDR3 protein. Of about 1,500,000 distinct CDR3 sequences in the sample, about 30% are singletons; the top ten hold 7.7%. Material: blood. Source of these receptors: a woman between 25 and 40 years old in good health.

This clonotype was observed a few times. The CDR3 DNA sequence: TGTGCCAGCAGTTACTCGGAAGGGAGGGCGGATACGCAGTATTTT. Translation: CASSYSEGRADTQYF. The chain uses TRBV6-6 and TRBJ2-3; 7 nucleotides line up with TRBD2. V lost 0 bases and J lost 6; bases outside the gene matches: 6. This CDR3 spans 15 amino acids. Germline-derived CDR1 and CDR2 are MNHNY and SVGAGI (reference sequence).

The chain recombines TRBV5-5 with TRBJ1-5; 11 bases line up with TRBD1. The CDR3 length is 17 residues. The J segment lost 6 bases and the V segment lost 5 bases, leaving 13 bases of the junction unmatched. Germline CDR1 and CDR2: SGHKS and YYEKEE (reference sequence). CDR3 sequence (DNA): TGTGCCAGCAGTCGGACAGGGGGCGGAGGCGTTGGTCAGCCCCAGCATTTT. Its protein product is CASSRTGGGGVGQPQHF.

The rearrangement uses TRBV4-1 and TRBJ2-1; no clear D. Trimming removed 0 bases at V and 7 bases at J, with 7 bases between. Per the germline V gene, CDR1 is MGHRA and CDR2 is YSYEKL. CDR3 length: 13 residues. This CDR3 reads CASSQDFANEQFF. In DNA, the CDR3 is TGCGCCAGCAGCCAAGATTTCGCAAATGAGCAGTTCTTC.

The sample holds a few counts of this clonotype. The V call is TRBV24-1, the J call TRBJ2-1; a possible D gene is TRBD1 (6 bases). V was shortened by 5 bases and J by 2 bases, with 12 bases between the two germline ends. The CDR3 spans 15 residues. The germline gives CDR1 KGHDR, CDR2 SFDVKD. The CDR3: CATSARTDPYNEQFF. In nucleotides, the CDR3 is TGTGCCACCAGTGCTAGGACAGACCCCTACAATGAGCAGTTCTTC.

Remarks on this clonotype: A read error is likely, as this CDR3 ends without the conserved phenylalanine or tryptophan. This sequence joins TRBV29-1 and TRBJ2-7; D possibly uses TRBD1 or TRBD2 (6 bases each). CDR3 length equals 15 residues. CDR1 is SQVTM, CDR2 ANQGSEA, per germline. The ends were cut back, 1 base at V and 6 bases at J, with 19 bases in the middle. CDR3 region: CSVEVGWDGGGEQYL. CDR3 in DNA: TGCAGCGTTGAAGTTGGCTGGGACGGAGGGGGCGAGCAGTACTTA.

As concerns this clonotype: A much larger clone lies one base from this, so it may be a read error. The chain joins TRBV27 to TRBJ2-7; weak D call: TRBD1 (6 bases). The CDR3 is made up of 14 amino acids. Germline V CDR1 and CDR2: MNHEY, SMNVEV (reference sequence). V was trimmed by 6 bases and J by 5 bases, leaving 17 bases between them. In DNA form, the CDR3 reads TGTGCCAGCAGGTACCTGACAGGCGACCACGAGCAGTACTTC. Its translation: CASRYLTGDHEQYF.

The chain carries TRBV29-1 and TRBJ1-4; D not resolved. CDR3 length: 11 amino acids. Trimming removed 4 bases at V and 8 bases at J, with 8 bases between. The germline V gene encodes CDR1 SQVTM and CDR2 ANQGSEA. The chain's CDR3 is CSVGTVEKLFF. The CDR3 DNA is TGCAGCGTTGGGACGGTAGAAAAACTGTTTTTT.

Only a few counts were recorded for this clonotype. The CDR3 DNA reads as TGTGCCACCAAGGGACTAGCCGAACTCGATAGACGGCACTACTACGAGCAGTACTTC. Translation gives CATKGLAELDRRHYYEQYF. V is TRBV24-1 and J is TRBJ2-7; 9 bases are shared with TRBD2. Losses at the gene ends were 8 bases for V and 3 bases for J; bases not matched to a gene: 22. The CDR3 is 19 residues long. Germline CDR1 and CDR2: KGHDR and SFDVKD.

This clonotype was observed a few times. This chain joins TRBV3-1 and TRBJ2-7; 10 bases are a match to TRBD1. The CDR3 totals 14 residues. V was clipped by 5 bases and J by 6 bases; unmatched bases: 7. Germline V gene sequence: CDR1 LGHDT, CDR2 YNNKEL (reference sequence). Here the CDR3 reads CASSVGTGDGEQYF. CDR3 DNA sequence: TGTGCCAGCAGCGTTGGGACAGGGGACGGCGAGCAGTACTTC.

In this sample, this clonotype turned up a few times. The J gene is TRBJ1-3, the V gene TRBV2, with TRBD1 matching over 7 bases. Trimming cost V 5 bases and J 0 bases; bases outside gene matches: 4. Germline V lookup: CDR1 SNHLY, CDR2 FYNNEI. The CDR3 totals 15 residues. CDR3 in DNA: TGTGCCAGCAGTCGGGACAGCTACTCTGGAAACACCATATATTTT. The encoded protein is CASSRDSYSGNTIYF.

This clonotype was seen more than once but under ten times. The V and J genes are TRBV14 and TRBJ2-3, with D possibly TRBD2 on 6 matching bases. The CDR3 spans 16 residues. V was shortened by 7 bases and J by 0 bases, with 17 bases between the two germline ends. Germline CDR1 is SGHDN and CDR2 is FVKESK. CDR3: CASTSRRGLSTDTQYF. Here the CDR3 DNA reads TGTGCCAGCACCTCCCGGCGGGGCCTTAGCACAGATACGCAGTATTTT.

The V call is TRBV12-3 or TRBV12-4, the J call TRBJ2-5; D is uncertain. V was clipped by 1 base and J by 1 base, with 10 bases between them. CDR3 length equals 15 residues. The CDR3 loop is CASSLGLPSQETQYF. CDR3 nucleotide sequence: TGTGCCAGCAGTTTAGGTCTACCGAGCCAAGAGACCCAGTACTTC.

This clonotype has a handful of counts. V and J are TRBV6-1 and TRBJ2-7; 9 bases are a match to TRBD1. CDR1 is MNHNS and CDR2 is SASEGT in the germline V gene. Trimming took 10 bases from V and 5 from J; bases not matched to a gene: 6. This CDR3 is built from 12 residues. The DNA of the CDR3 is TGTGCCACCCAACAGGGGGCTAACGAGCAGTACTTC. It translates to CATQQGANEQYF.

The chain links TRBV7-7 to TRBJ2-1; D is tentatively TRBD1 or TRBD2 (5 bases each). CDR3 length: 14 amino acids. The germline V gene has CDR1 SSHAT and CDR2 FNYEAQ (reference sequence). Trimming left V 4 bases short and J 5 bases short, with 12 bases between. CDR3 amino acids: CASSSSGTDNEQFF. The CDR3, as DNA: TGTGCCAGCAGCTCCTCCGGGACGGACAATGAGCAGTTCTTC.

The chain links TRBV20-1 to TRBJ2-2, with 9 positions matching TRBD1. Unmatched junction bases numbered 9, after V lost 1 base and J lost 0 bases. CDR1 is DFQATT and CDR2 is SNEGSKA in the germline V gene (reference sequence). This CDR3 is 18 amino acids long. CDR3 region: CSARVGGQGCANTGELFF. CDR3 DNA: TGCAGTGCTAGAGTAGGGGGACAGGGCTGTGCGAACACCGGGGAGCTGTTTTTT.

V usage is TRBV7-2 and J usage is TRBJ1-2; D might be TRBD1 (5 bases). Germline values: CDR1 SGHTA, CDR2 FQGNSA. The CDR3 extends over 15 amino acids. Trimming shortened V by 5 bases and J by 8 bases, and 21 bases separated the two germline ends. CDR3 residues: CASSAREGAGLGYTF. The CDR3 DNA sequence: TGTGCCAGCAGCGCGAGGGAAGGGGCAGGGTTAGGCTACACCTTC.

The chain joins TRBV30 to TRBJ2-1, with 7 bases aligning to TRBD1. Germline V CDR1 and CDR2: GTSNPN, SVGIG (reference sequence). The J segment lost 9 bases and the V segment lost 3 bases, leaving 8 bases of the junction unmatched. This CDR3 has 13 residues. The CDR3 DNA follows: TGTGCCTGGAGCCTTCACCGGGACAGTGAGCAGTTCTTC. It specifies CAWSLHRDSEQFF.

The chain couples TRBV28 to TRBJ2-6; D gene uncertain. Germline-derived CDR1 and CDR2 are MDHEN and SYDVKM. Trimming took off 6 bases at V and 4 bases at J, with 16 bases between the two ends. The CDR3 consists of 16 residues. CDR3 bases: TGTGCCAGCAGCAAACGGCCGGGCGCGGGGGCCAACGTCCTGACTTTC. Its translation is CASSKRPGAGANVLTF.

Note on this clonotype: At one boundary the junction diverges from the germline segment, which might be a read error. The chain joins TRBV5-1 to TRBJ2-5; D may match TRBD1 or TRBD2 (5 bases each). The germline gives CDR1 SGHRS, CDR2 YFSETQ. The CDR3 loop spans 15 amino acids. CDR3 protein: CAGSFATGTQETQYF. CDR3 bases: TGCGCCGGCAGCTTTGCAACGGGGACCCAAGAGACCCAGTACTTC.

This clonotype was detected once. The junction shows a germline mismatch at one end, possibly a read error. The rearrangement uses TRBV24-1 and TRBJ2-1; 7 bases align to TRBD2. CDR3 length: 13 residues. Germline-derived CDR1 and CDR2 are KGHDR and SFDVKD. The CDR3 protein is CATSDPARETQFF. The CDR3 nucleotides read TGCGCCACCAGTGATCCGGCGCGGGAGACCCAGTTCTTC.

This clonotype appeared many times. The gene calls are TRBV19 and TRBJ2-7; 8 nucleotides line up with TRBD1. The germline gives CDR1 LNHDA, CDR2 SQIVND (reference sequence). CDR3 length: 11 residues. V lost 10 bases, J lost 6 bases, and 5 bases stayed unmatched. The CDR3 DNA reads TGTGCCACCTGGACAGGGATCGAGCAGTACTTC. This translates into CATWTGIEQYF.

The chain uses TRBV6-5 and TRBJ1-1; D is ambiguous. In germline, CDR1 is MNHEY, CDR2 SVGAGI. The CDR3 loop spans 14 amino acids. Trimming shortened V by 5 bases and J by 0 bases, and 10 bases separated the two germline ends. CDR3 protein: CASSQNNMNTEAFF. DNA of the CDR3: TGTGCCAGCAGTCAAAATAATATGAACACTGAAGCTTTCTTT.

The chain combines TRBV20-1 with TRBJ2-1, with 8 positions matching TRBD2. The CDR3 loop spans 14 amino acids. The germline V gene encodes CDR1 DFQATT and CDR2 SNEGSKA (reference sequence). V dropped 5 bases and J dropped 6; count of bases not matched to a gene: 9. CDR3 coding DNA: TGCAGTGCTCCGGTGGTTAGCGGGACCAATGAGCAGTTCTTC. It yields the protein CSAPVVSGTNEQFF.

This clonotype was counted only a few times. V is TRBV7-9 and J is TRBJ2-1; D perhaps matches TRBD2 (6 bases). The ends were cut back, 5 bases at V and 6 bases at J, with 17 bases in the middle. This CDR3 is built from 15 residues. Germline V gives CDR1 SEHNR, CDR2 FQNEAQ (reference sequence). This CDR3 is CASSPEGEVTNEQFF. CDR3 in DNA: TGTGCCAGCAGCCCAGAAGGGGAGGTTACCAATGAGCAGTTCTTC.

The chain uses TRBV4-3 and TRBJ2-7; weak D call: TRBD1 (6 bases). Germline CDR1 reads LGHNA; CDR2 reads YSLEER. Deletions cut 0 bases from V and 6 bases from J, with 12 bases between. The CDR3 totals 14 residues. Here the CDR3 DNA reads TGCGCCAGCAGCCAAGATGGGTTCAGGGGCGAGCAGTACTTC. It translates to CASSQDGFRGEQYF.

The chain uses TRBV7-9 and TRBJ1-2; D not certain. Trimming cost V 5 bases and J 0 bases, with 10 bases left between them. The CDR3 is made up of 14 amino acids. Germline V lookup: CDR1 SEHNR, CDR2 FQNEAQ (reference sequence). CDR3 loop: CASSEGSTNYGYTF. In DNA, the CDR3 is TGTGCCAGCAGCGAGGGCAGTACTAACTATGGCTACACCTTC.

With regard to this clonotype: Its ends do not fully match the called genes, so a read error is possible. The V and J genes are TRBV5-1 and TRBJ2-3, with a possible D match to TRBD1 (5 bases). The CDR3 is 15 residues long. CDR1 and CDR2 (germline): SGHRS, YFSETQ. For the CDR3, the DNA is TGCGCCGGCAGTTCCGACAGAGCCAACACAGATACGCAGTATTTT. Translated, it gives CAGSSDRANTDTQYF.

The chain is built from TRBV24-1 and TRBJ2-2, with D possibly TRBD1 on 5 matching bases. Germline V gives CDR1 KGHDR, CDR2 SFDVKD. Trimming removed 5 bases at V and 11 bases at J, with 14 bases between. This CDR3 comprises 13 residues. The CDR3 DNA reads TGTGCCACCAGTGGTCCCCAGGGTCGAGAGCTGTTTTTT. Its translation: CATSGPQGRELFF.

This chain uses TRBV12-5 with TRBJ2-3; tentative D call: TRBD2 (5 bases). Germline V lookup: CDR1 LGHNT, CDR2 FRNRAP. Trimming pared 8 bases from V and 3 bases from J, leaving 15 bases between. This CDR3 has 14 amino acids. CDR3 coding DNA: TGTGCTAGTCTCCAGGACTTTGAAACAGATACGCAGTATTTT. This translates into CASLQDFETDTQYF.